This TCR beta chain was sequenced in a study of T cells in tuberculosis. Turning to the study itself: This South African cohort compared adolescents with or without latent tuberculosis against adults with active tuberculosis.

Details on this clone: Its antigen is undetermined.

Repertoires were generated with immunoSEQ multiplex PCR, while TCRdb's copy carries only in-frame clones and drops some. Of about 49,000 clones listed, roughly 95% are singletons. Sample time point: new active TB diagnosis, blood taken before or within 7 days of starting treatment. HIV-seronegative South African adults aged 18 years or older had newly diagnosed active tuberculosis. Findings and limits, study-wide: The TCR-beta difference was not significant; alpha differences partly reflected length. Active tuberculosis TCR-alpha repertoires lay closer to GMM-specific TCRs than IGRA-negative controls, suggesting clonal expansion.

Material: PBMCs, obtained at tuberculosis diagnosis. This receptor was taken from an adult with tuberculosis.

The CDR3 spells CASSQLVEQFF. Written as DNA, the CDR3 is TGTGCCAGCAGCCAGTTGGTTGAGCAGTTCTTC. The rearrangement links TRBV25-1 to TRBJ2-1; D call uncertain. V was trimmed by 6 bases and J by 9 bases, leaving 9 bases between them. Germline CDR1 MGHDK, CDR2 SYGVNS. The CDR3 covers 11 residues.